This TCR beta chain was sequenced in a study of T cell responses to AZD1222 COVID-19 vaccine. Study outcomes and limitations: Sampling that yielded the repertoires occurred only after the peak T cell response.

Trimming removed 6 bases from V and 7 bases from J; junction bases left unmatched: 9. CDR3 size: 16 residues. Germline CDR1 and CDR2: MRHNA and SNTAGT. The data were produced by immunoSEQ multiplex PCR, yet TCRdb's version contains in-frame clones alone and is incomplete. The sample has some 120,000 clones; approximately 91% are singletons. This clone showed up just a few times. Its antigen is not known. The source material was peripheral blood, sampled on day 0 of AZD1222 vaccination. The chain employs TRBV6-4 and TRBJ2-3; 14 bases map to TRBD2. The sequence was collected from an adult in good health. The DNA for the CDR3 is TGTGCCAGCAGCCCCGGGACTAGCGGGGGACACAATACGCAGTATTTT. It codes for CASSPGTSGGHNTQYF.